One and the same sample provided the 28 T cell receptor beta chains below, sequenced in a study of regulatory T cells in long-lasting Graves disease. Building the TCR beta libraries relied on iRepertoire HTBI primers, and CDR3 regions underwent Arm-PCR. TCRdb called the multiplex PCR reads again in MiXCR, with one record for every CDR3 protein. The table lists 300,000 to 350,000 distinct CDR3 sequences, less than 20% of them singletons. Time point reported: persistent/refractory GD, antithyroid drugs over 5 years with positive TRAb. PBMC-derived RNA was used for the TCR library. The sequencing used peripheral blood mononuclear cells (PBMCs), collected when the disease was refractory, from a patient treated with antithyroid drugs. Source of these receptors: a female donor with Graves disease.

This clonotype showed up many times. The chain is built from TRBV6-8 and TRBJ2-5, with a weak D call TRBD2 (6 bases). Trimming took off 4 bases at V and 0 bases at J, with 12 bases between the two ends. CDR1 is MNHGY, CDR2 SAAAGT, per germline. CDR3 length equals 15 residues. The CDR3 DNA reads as TGTGCCAGCAGTTCTTGGCGGGAAGACCAAGAGACCCAGTACTTC. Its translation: CASSSWREDQETQYF.

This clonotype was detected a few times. The CDR3 is CASSPRTDREQFF. CDR3 coding DNA: TGTGCCAGTAGTCCCCGGACAGATAGGGAGCAGTTCTTC. The rearrangement uses TRBV19 and TRBJ2-1, with D possibly TRBD1 on 6 matching bases. V lost 5 bases to trimming and J lost 10 bases, with 15 bases between them. Germline V gene sequence: CDR1 LNHDA, CDR2 SQIVND (reference sequence). CDR3 length equals 13 residues.

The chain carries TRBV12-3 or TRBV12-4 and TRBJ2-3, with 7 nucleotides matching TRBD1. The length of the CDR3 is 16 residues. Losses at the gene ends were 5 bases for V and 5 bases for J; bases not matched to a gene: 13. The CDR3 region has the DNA TGTGCCAGCAGTCCCGGTCGACAGGGCTCGGAAGATACGCAGTATTTT. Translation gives CASSPGRQGSEDTQYF.

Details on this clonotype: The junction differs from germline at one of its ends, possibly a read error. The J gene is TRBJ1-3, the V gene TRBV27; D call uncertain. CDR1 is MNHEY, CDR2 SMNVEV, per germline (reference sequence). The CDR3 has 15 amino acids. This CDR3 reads CASSLSRGMGSTIYF. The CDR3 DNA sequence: TGTGCCAGCAGTTTATCTCGGGGAATGGGAAGCACCATATATTTT.

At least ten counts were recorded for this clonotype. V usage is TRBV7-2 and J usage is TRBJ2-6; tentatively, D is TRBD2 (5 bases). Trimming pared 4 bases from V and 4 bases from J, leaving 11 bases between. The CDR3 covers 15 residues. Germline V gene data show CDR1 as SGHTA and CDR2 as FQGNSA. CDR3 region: CASSYYSGGANVLTF. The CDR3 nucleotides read TGTGCCAGCAGCTATTACAGCGGCGGGGCCAACGTCCTGACTTTC.

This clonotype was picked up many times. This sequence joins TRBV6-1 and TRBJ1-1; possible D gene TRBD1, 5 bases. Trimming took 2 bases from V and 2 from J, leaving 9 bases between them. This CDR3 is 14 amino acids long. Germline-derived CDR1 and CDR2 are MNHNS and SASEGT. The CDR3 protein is CASSERGVNTEAFF. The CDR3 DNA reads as TGTGCCAGCAGTGAACGGGGCGTAAACACTGAAGCTTTCTTT.

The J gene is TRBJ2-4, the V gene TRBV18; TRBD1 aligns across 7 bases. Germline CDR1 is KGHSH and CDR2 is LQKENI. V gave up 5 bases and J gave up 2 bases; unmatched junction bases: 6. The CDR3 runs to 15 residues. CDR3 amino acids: CASSSDRVTKNIQYF. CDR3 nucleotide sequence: TGTGCCAGCTCATCAGACAGGGTTACCAAAAACATTCAGTACTTC.

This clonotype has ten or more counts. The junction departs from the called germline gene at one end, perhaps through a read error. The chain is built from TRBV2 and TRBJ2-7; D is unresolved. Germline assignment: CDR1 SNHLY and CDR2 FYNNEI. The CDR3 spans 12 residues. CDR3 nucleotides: TGTGCCAGCAGTGAAGGCGACCCCCCAAGGGACTTC. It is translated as CASSEGDPPRDF.

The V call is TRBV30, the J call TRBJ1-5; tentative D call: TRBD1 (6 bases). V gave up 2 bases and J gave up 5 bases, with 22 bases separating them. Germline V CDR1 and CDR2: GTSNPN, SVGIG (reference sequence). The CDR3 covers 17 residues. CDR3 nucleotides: TGTGCCTGGAGTCCTTGGTCGGCCAGGGGAGGTTATCAGCCCCAGCATTTT. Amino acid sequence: CAWSPWSARGGYQPQHF.

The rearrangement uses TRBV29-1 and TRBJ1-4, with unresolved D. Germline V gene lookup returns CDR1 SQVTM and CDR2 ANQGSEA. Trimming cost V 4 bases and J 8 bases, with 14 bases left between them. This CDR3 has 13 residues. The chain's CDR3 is CSVVRPPGEKLFF. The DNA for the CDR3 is TGCAGCGTTGTTAGACCCCCGGGGGAAAAACTGTTTTTT.

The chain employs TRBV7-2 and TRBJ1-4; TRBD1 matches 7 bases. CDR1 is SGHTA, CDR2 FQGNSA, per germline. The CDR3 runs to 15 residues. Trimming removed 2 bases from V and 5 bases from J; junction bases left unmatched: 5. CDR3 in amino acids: CASSLTPGQNEKLFF. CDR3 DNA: TGTGCCAGCAGCTTAACACCGGGACAGAATGAAAAACTGTTTTTT.

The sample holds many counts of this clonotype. This CDR3 reads CASSNRDSSCTF. The DNA for the CDR3 is TGTGCCAGTAGTAACCGGGACAGCTCCTGCACCTTC. V usage is TRBV19 and J usage is TRBJ1-2; the match to TRBD1 covers 7 bases. V was clipped by 4 bases and J by 13 bases; unmatched bases: 9. This CDR3 comprises 12 residues. Germline-derived CDR1 and CDR2 are LNHDA and SQIVND (reference sequence).

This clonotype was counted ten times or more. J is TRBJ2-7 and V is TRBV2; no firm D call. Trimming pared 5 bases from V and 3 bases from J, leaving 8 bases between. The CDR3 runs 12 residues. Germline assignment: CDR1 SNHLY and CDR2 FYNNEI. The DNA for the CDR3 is TGTGCCAGCAGTAGACTTGGCTACGAGCAGTACTTC. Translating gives CASSRLGYEQYF.

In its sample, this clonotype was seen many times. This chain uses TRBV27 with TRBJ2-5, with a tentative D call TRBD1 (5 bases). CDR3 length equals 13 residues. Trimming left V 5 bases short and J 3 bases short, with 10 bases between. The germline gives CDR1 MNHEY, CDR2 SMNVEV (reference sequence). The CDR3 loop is CASSKAREETQYF. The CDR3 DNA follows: TGTGCCAGCAGTAAGGCCAGGGAAGAGACCCAGTACTTC.

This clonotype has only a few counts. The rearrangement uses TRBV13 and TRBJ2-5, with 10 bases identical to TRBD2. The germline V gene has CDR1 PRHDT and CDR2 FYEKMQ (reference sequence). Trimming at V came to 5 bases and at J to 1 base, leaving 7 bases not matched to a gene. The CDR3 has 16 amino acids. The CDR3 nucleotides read TGTGCCAGCAGCCTGGGACTAGCGCTGGTCCAAGAGACCCAGTACTTC. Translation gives CASSLGLALVQETQYF.

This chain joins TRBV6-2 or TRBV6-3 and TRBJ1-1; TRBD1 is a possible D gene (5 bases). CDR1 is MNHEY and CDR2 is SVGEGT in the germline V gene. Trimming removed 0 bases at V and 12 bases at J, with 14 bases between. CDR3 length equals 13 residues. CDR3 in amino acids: CASSYSKQGGTFF. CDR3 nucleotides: TGTGCCAGCAGTTACTCGAAGCAGGGTGGAACTTTCTTT.

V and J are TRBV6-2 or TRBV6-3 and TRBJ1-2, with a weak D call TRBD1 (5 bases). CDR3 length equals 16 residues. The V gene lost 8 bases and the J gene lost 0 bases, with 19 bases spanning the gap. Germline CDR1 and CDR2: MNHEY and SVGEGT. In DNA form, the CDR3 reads TGTGCCAGCGCGGATCGGGGGTCTGGGGCTAACTATGGCTACACCTTC. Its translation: CASADRGSGANYGYTF.

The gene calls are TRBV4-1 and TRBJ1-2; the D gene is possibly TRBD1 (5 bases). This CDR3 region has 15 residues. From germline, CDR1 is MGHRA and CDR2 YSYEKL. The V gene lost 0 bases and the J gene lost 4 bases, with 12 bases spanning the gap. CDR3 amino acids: CASSQDLRVGYGYTF. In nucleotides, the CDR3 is TGCGCCAGCAGCCAAGATCTCAGGGTCGGCTATGGCTACACCTTC.

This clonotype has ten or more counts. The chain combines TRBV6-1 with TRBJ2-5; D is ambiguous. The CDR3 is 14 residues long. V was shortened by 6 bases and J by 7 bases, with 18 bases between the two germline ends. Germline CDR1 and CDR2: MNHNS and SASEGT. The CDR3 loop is CASSPGPIPGTQYF. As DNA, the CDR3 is TGTGCCAGCAGCCCCGGGCCGATTCCAGGGACCCAGTACTTC.

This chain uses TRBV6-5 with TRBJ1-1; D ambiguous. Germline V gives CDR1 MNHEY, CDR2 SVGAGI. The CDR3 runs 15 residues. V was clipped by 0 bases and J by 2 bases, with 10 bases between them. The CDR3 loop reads CASSYSVQLNTEAFF. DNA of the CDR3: TGTGCCAGCAGTTACTCGGTTCAGCTCAACACTGAAGCTTTCTTT.

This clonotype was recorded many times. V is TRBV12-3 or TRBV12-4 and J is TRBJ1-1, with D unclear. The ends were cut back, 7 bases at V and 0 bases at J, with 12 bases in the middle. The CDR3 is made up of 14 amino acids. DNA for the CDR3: TGTGCCAGCACTCTTCGACGGCTGAACACTGAAGCTTTCTTT. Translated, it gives CASTLRRLNTEAFF.

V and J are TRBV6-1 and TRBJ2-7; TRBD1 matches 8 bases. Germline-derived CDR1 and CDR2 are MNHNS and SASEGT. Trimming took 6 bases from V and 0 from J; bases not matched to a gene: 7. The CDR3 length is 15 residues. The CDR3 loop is CASSPSGTGSYEQYF. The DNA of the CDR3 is TGTGCCAGCAGCCCCTCCGGGACAGGCTCCTACGAGCAGTACTTC.

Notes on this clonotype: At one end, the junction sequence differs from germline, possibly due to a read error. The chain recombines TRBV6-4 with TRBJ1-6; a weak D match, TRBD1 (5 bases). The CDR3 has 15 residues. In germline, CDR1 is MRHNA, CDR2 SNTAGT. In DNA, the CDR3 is TGTGCCAGCAGGGGAGGGACCTTCGATAATTCACCCCTCTACTTT. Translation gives CASRGGTFDNSPLYF.

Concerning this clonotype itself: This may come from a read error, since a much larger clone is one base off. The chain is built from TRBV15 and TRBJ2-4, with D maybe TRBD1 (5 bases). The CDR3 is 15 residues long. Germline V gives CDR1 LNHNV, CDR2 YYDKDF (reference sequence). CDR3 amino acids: CAASREYRSGNIQYF. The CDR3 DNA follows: TGTGCCGCCAGCAGAGAATACAGGTCCGGAAACATTCAGTACTTC.

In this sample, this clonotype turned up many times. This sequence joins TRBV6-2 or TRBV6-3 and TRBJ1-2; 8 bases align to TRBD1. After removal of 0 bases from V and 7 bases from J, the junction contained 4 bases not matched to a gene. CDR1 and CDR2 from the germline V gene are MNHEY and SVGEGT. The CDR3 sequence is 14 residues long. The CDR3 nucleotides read TGTGCCAGCAGTTACTCGACAGGGGAAATTGGCTACACCTTC. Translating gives CASSYSTGEIGYTF.

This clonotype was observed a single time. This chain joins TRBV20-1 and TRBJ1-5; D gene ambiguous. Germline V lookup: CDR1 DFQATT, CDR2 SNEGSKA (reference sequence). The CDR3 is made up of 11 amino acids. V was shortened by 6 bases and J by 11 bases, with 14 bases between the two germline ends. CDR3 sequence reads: CSANQGRSQHF. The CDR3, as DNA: TGCAGTGCAAATCAAGGAAGGTCCCAGCATTTT.

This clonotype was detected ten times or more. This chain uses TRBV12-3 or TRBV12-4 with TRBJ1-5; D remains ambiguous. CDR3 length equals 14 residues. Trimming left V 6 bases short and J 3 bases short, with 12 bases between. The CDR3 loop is CASSTDGSNQPQHF. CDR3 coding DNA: TGTGCCAGCAGCACTGACGGCTCCAATCAGCCCCAGCATTTT.

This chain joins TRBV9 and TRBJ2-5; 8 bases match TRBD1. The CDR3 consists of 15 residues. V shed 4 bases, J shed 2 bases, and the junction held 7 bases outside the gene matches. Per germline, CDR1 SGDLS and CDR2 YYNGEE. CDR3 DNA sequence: TGTGCCAGCAGCCCCCACAGGGGGGAGCAAGAGACCCAGTACTTC. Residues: CASSPHRGEQETQYF.